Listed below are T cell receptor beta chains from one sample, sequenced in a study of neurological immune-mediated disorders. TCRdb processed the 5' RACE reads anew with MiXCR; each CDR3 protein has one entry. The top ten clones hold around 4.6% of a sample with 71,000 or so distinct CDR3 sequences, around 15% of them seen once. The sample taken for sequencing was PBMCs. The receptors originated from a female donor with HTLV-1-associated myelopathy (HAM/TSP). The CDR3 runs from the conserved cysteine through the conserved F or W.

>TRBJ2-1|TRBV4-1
CASSQAIGQYEQFF
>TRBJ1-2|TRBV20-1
CSARAPENYGYTF
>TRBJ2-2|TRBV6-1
CASSRAGGGTGELFF
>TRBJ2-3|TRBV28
CASSLGTDTLTSTDTQYF
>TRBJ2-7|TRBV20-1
CSARRDRGRGGEQYF
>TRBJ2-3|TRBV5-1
CASSSGEYTDTQYF
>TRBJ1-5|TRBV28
CASSGGYHNQPQHF
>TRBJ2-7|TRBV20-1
CSARTTDRVGEQYF
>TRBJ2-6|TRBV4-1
CASSQDIVSGANVLTF
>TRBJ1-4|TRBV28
CASSLLGGSGSEKLFF
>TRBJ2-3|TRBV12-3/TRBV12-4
CASRGQGKKTDTQYF
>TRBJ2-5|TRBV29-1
CSVVMTGQETQYF
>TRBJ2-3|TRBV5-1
CASSLTTSGDIDTQYF
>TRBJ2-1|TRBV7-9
CASSSFRGGRNEQFF
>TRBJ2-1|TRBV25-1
CASSDPGGSYNEQFF
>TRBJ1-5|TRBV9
CASSVGSNQPQHF
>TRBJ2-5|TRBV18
CASSPAMAGTKGTQYF
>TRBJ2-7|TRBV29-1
CSALIGTLSYEQYF
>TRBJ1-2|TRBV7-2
CASSPGRYGYTF
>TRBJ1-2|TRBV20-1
CSARYSASNYGYTF
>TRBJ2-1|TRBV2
CASSLAAEQFF
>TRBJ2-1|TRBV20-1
CSARRLAGGFGEQFF
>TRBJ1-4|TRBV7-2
CASSLQGRGNEKLFF
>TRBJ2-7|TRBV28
CASSLTGYEQYF
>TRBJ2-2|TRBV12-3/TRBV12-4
CASSLTRAPNTGELFF
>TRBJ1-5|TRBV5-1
CASSLEGGSQPQHF
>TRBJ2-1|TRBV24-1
CATSDPGRGGNEQFF
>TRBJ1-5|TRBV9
CASSVDFDHQPQHF
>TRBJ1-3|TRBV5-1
CASSPVLGQPLGNTIYF
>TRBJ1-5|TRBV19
CASSIDQGGYQPQHF
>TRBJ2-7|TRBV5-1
CASSLSGVTYEQYF
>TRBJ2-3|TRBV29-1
CSVDAGGTDTQYF
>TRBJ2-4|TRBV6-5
CASSFVGSGAKNIQYF
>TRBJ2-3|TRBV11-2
CASSPVIQPTDTQYF
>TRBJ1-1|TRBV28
CASVKPGNTEAFF
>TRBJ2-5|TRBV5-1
CASSLIAGGMVETQYF
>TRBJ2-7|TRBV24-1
CATSDPGTYEQYF
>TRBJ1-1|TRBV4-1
CASSHINTEAFF
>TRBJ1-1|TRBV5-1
CASSSGQTRNTEAFF
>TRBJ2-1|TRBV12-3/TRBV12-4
CASSLALLAGGDNEQFF
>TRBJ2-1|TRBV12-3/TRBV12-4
CASRASYNEQFF
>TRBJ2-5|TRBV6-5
CASSSRTSGGETQYF
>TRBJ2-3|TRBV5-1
CASRRLGDTDTQYF